The clone carrying this T cell receptor (beta chain) was detected once. No antigen is known for it. J was trimmed by 4 bases and V by 6 bases; bases with no gene match: 4. Germline V gene lookup returns CDR1 SGHTA and CDR2 FQGNSA. This CDR3 is 13 amino acids long. This sample was included in a study of shared clonotypes between healthy human individuals. The wider study: Each donor's CD8 memory used one plate, CD8 naive two, each CD4 subset three.

Study results and limitations: Donor clonotype sharing was expected to depend on sequencing depth. Memory subsets generally showed lower estimated richness than naive subsets.

Measured with immunoSEQ multiplex PCR; TCRdb has only the in-frame clones, and not every one. Among hundreds of thousands of clones listed, 90% to 96% were seen once. This TCR came from a woman aged 25 to 39 in good health. The sample was naive CD4+ T cells sorted from blood. Subset meaning: CD45RA+ positively selected. J is TRBJ1-1 and V is TRBV7-2; 8 bases match TRBD1. CDR3: CASRPTGVTEAFF. The DNA of the CDR3 is TGTGCCAGCAGGCCGACAGGGGTCACTGAAGCTTTCTTT.